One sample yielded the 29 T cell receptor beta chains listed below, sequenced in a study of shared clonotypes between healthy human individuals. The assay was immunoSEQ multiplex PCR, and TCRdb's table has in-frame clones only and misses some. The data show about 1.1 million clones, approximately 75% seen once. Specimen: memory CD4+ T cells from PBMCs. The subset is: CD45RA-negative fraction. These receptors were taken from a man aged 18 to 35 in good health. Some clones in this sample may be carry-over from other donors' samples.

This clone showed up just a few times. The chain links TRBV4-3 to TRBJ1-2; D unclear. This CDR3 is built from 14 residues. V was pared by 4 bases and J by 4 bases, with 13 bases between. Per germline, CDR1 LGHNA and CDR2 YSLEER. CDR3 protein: CASSREEGPYGYTF. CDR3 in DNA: TGCGCCAGCAGCCGGGAAGAGGGCCCCTATGGCTACACCTTC.

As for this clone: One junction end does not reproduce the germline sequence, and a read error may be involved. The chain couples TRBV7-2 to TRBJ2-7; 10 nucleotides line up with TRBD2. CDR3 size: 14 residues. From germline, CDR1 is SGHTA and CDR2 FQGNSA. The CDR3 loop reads CASSIAGGVVEQYF. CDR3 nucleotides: TGTGCCAGCAGCATAGCGGGAGGTGTGGTCGAGCAGTACTTC.

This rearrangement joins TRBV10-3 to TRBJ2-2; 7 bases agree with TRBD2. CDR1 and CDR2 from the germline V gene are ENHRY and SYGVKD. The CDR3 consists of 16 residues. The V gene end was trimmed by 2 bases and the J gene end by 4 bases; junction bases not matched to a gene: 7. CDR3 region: CAISEGSAGATGELFF. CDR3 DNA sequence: TGTGCCATCAGTGAGGGGTCTGCGGGAGCCACCGGGGAGCTGTTTTTT.

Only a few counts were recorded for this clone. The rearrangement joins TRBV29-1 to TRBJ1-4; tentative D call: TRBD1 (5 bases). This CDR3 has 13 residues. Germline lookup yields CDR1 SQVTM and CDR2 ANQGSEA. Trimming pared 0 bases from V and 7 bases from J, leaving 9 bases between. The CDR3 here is CSVEDQGGEKLFF. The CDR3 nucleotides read TGCAGCGTTGAAGATCAGGGAGGTGAAAAACTGTTTTTT.

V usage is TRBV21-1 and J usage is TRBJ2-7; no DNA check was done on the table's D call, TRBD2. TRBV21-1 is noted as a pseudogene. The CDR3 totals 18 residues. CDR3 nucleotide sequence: TGTGCCAGCAGCAAAGAAGGGGGCGGGATAGCGGGGCCCTACGAGCAGTACTTC. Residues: CASSKEGGGIAGPYEQYF.

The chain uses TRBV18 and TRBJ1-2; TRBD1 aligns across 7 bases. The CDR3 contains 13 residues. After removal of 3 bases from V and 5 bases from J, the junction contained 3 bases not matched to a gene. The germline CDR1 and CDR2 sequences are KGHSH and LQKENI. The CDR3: CASSPGTEYGYTF. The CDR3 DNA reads TGTGCCAGCTCACCTGGGACAGAATATGGCTACACCTTC.

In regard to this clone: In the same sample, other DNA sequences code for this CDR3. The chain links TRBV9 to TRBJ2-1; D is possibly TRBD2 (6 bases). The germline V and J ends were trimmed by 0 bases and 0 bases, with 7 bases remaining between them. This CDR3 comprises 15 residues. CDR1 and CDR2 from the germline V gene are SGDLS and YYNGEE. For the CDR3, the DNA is TGTGCCAGCAGCGTAGATAGCGGCTCCTACAATGAGCAGTTCTTC. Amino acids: CASSVDSGSYNEQFF.

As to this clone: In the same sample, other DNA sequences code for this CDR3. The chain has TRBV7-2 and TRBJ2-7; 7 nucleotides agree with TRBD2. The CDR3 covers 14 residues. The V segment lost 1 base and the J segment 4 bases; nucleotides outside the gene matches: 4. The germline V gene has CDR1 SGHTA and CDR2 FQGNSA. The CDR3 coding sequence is TGTGCCAGCAGCTTAGGCGGGAGCCGGTACGAGCAGTACTTC. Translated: CASSLGGSRYEQYF.

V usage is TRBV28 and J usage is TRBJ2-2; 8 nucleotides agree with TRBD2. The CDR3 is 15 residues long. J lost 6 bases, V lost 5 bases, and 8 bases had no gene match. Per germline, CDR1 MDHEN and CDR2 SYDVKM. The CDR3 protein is CASSHGGEGPGELFF. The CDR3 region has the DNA TGTGCCAGCAGTCACGGGGGGGAGGGCCCCGGGGAGCTGTTTTTT.

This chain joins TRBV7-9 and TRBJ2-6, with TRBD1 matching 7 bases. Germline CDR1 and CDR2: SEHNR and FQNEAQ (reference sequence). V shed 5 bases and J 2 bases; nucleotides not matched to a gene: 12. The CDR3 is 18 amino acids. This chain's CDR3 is CASSLTRRQGPGANVLTF. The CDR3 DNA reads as TGTGCCAGCAGCCTTACCCGGCGACAGGGTCCTGGGGCCAACGTCCTGACTTTC. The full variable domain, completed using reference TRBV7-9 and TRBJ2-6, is DTGVSQNPRHKITKRGQNVTFRCDPISEHNRLYWYRQTLGQGPEFLTYFQNEAQLEKSRLLSDRFSAERPKGSFSTLEIQRTEQGDSAMYLCASSLTRRQGPGANVLTFGAGSRLTVL.

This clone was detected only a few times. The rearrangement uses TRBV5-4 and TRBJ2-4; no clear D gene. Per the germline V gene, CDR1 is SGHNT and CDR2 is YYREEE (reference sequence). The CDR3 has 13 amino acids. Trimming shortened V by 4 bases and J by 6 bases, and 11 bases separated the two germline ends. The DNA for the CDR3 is TGTGCCAGCAGCCCCTCAGAGCGAAACATTCAGTACTTC. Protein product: CASSPSERNIQYF.

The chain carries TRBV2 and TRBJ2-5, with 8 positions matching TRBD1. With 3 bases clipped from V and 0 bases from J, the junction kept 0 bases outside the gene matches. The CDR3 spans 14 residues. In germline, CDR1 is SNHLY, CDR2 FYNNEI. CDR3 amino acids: CASSEGQDQETQYF. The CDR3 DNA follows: TGTGCCAGCAGTGAGGGACAGGACCAAGAGACCCAGTACTTC.

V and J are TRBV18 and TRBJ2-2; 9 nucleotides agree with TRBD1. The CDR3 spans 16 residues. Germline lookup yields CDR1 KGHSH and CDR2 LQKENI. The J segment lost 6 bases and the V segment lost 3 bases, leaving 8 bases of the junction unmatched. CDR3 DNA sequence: TGTGCCAGCTCACCTTCCGGACAGGGGTCGGCCGGGGAGCTGTTTTTT. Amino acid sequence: CASSPSGQGSAGELFF.

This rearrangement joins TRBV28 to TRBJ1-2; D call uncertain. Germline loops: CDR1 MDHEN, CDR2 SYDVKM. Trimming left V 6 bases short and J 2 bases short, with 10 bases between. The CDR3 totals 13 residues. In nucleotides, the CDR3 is TGTGCCAGCAGGCCCTCGGGAAACTATGGCTACACCTTC. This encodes CASRPSGNYGYTF.

The CDR3 bases are TGTGCCAGCAGCCCACCCCGGGGACTAGCGGGAGAGCCAGATACGCAGTATTTT. Amino acid sequence: CASSPPRGLAGEPDTQYF. The chain recombines TRBV27 with TRBJ2-3; 14 bases are shared with TRBD2. V lost 6 bases and J lost 4; bases outside the gene matches: 12. Germline loops: CDR1 MNHEY, CDR2 SMNVEV (reference sequence). The CDR3 is 18 residues long.

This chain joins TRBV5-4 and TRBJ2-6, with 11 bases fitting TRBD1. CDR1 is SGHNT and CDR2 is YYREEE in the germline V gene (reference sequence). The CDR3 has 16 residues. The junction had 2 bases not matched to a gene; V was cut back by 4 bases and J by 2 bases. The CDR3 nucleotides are TGTGCCAGCAGCCCGGACAGGGGGCCTGGGGCCAACGTCCTGACTTTC. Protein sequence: CASSPDRGPGANVLTF.

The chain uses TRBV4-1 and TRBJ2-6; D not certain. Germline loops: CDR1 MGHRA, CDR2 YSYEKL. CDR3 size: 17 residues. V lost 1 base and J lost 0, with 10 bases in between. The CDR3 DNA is TGCGCCAGCAGCCAAGGGGCATGGGGCTCTGGGGCCAACGTCCTGACTTTC. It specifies CASSQGAWGSGANVLTF.

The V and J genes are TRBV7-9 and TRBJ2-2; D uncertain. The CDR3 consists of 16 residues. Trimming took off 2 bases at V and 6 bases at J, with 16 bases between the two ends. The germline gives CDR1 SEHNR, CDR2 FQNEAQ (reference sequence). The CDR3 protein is CASSLSLGRIAGELFF. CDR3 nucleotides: TGTGCCAGCAGCTTATCCCTCGGCAGGATCGCCGGGGAGCTGTTTTTT.

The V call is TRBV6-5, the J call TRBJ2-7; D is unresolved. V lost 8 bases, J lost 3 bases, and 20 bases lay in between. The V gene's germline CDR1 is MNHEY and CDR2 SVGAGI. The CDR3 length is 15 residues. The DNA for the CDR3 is TGTGCCAGCCTCTCGGATTCCGGGCAGTGCTACGAGCAGTACTTC. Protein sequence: CASLSDSGQCYEQYF.

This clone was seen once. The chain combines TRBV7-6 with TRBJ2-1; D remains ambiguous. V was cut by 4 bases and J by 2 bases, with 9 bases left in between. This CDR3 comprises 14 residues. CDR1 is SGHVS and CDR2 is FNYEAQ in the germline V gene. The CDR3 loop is CASSWASPYNEQFF. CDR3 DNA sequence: TGTGCCAGCAGCTGGGCTTCCCCCTACAATGAGCAGTTCTTC.

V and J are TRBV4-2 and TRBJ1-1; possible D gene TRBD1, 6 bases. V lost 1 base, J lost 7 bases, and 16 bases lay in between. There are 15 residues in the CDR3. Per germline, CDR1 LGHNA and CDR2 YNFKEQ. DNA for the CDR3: TGTGCCAGCAGCCAAGTTTCCTCCAGGGGCCATGAAGCTTTCTTT. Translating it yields CASSQVSSRGHEAFF.

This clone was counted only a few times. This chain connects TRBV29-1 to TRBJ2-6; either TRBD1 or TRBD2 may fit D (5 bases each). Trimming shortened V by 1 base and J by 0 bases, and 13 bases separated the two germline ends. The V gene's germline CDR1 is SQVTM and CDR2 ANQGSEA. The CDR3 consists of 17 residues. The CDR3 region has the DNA TGCAGCGTTGAAGCAGGGACCGACGTCTCTGGGGCCAACGTCCTGACTTTC. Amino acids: CSVEAGTDVSGANVLTF.

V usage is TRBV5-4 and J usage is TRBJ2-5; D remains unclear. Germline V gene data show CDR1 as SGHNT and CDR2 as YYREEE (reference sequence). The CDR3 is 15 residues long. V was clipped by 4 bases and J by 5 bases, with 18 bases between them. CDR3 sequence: CASSRPTLGKETQYF. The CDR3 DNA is TGTGCCAGCAGCCGGCCAACGTTAGGGAAGGAGACCCAGTACTTC.

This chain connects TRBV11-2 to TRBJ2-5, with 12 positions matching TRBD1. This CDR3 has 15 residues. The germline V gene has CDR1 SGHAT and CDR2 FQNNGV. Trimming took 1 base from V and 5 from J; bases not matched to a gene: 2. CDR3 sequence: CASSLVGQGAETQYF. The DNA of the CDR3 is TGTGCCAGCAGCTTAGTGGGACAGGGGGCGGAGACCCAGTACTTC.

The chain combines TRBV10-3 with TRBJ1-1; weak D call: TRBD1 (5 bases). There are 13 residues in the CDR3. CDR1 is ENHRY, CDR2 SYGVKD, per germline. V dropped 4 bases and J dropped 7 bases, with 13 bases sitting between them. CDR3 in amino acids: CAISGGDRGEAFF. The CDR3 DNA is TGTGCCATCAGTGGGGGGGACCGTGGTGAAGCTTTCTTT.

CDR3 residues: CASSIGGFTDTQYF. The CDR3 DNA reads TGTGCCAGTAGTATAGGAGGCTTTACAGATACGCAGTATTTT. The chain carries TRBV19 and TRBJ2-3, with unresolved D. CDR3 length equals 14 residues. Looked up from germline, CDR1 is LNHDA and CDR2 is SQIVND (reference sequence). Trimming removed 1 base from V and 3 bases from J, with 8 bases in between.

The CDR3 coding sequence is TGTGCCAGCAGCCAGGGGACCTCCTCAGATACGCAGTATTTT. It codes for CASSQGTSSDTQYF. This sequence joins TRBV14 and TRBJ2-3; either TRBD1 or TRBD2 may fit D (5 bases each). V was trimmed by 3 bases and J by 4 bases, leaving 11 bases between them. The CDR3 is 14 residues long. Per germline, CDR1 SGHDN and CDR2 FVKESK. The full variable domain, rest sourced from reference TRBV14 and TRBJ2-3, is EAGVTQFPSHSVIEKGQTVTLRCDPISGHDNLYWYRRVMGKEIKFLLHFVKESKQDESGMPNNRFLAERTGGTYSTLKVQPAELEDSGVYFCASSQGTSSDTQYFGPGTRLTVL.

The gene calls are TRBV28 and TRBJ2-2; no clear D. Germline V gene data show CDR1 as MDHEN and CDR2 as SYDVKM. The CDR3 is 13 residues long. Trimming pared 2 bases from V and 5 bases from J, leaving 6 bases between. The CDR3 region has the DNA TGTGCCAGCAGTTTAATCAGTACCGGGGAGCTGTTTTTT. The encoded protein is CASSLISTGELFF.

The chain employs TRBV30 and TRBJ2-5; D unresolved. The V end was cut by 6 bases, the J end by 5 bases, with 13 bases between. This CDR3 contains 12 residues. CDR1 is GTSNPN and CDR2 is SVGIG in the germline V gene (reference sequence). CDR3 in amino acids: CACPLIGETQYF. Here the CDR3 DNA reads TGTGCCTGTCCCCTTATAGGGGAGACCCAGTACTTC.